Below, 15 T cell receptor beta chains from the same sample are listed, as sequenced in a study of low-dose radiotherapy and immunotherapy resistance in tumors. Stated time point: after trial treatment. Documented treatment: LDRT plus nivolumab, ipilimumab, low-dose cyclophosphamide and aspirin (RACIN trial). Alpha- and beta-chain coverage of first-strand cDNA came from TRAV- and TRBV-specific primers. It was with a constant-region primer and a V-primer adapter that TCRs were amplified over around 18 PCR cycles. TCRdb re-analysed the reads in MiXCR, keeping a single row per CDR3 protein. The profile shows about 39,000 distinct CDR3 sequences, about 20% of them singletons. Sequencing was performed on PBMCs, taken after low-dose radiotherapy plus immunotherapy. These receptor sequences come from a female donor with ovarian cancer.

This clonotype was detected many times. CDR3 residues: CASTLGRSSYNEQFF. The CDR3 nucleotides read TGTGCCAGCACCCTGGGGAGAAGCTCCTACAATGAGCAGTTCTTC. The chain is built from TRBV6-6 and TRBJ2-1, with D tentatively TRBD2 (5 bases). The CDR3 is 15 residues long. Looked up from germline, CDR1 is MNHNY and CDR2 is SVGAGI (reference sequence). Trimming cost V 7 bases and J 0 bases, with 13 bases left between them.

There are many counts of this clonotype. CDR3 protein: CSARGFGAGGGDEQFF. The CDR3 DNA sequence: TGCAGTGCTAGAGGGTTTGGAGCGGGAGGGGGGGATGAGCAGTTCTTC. The V and J genes are TRBV20-1 and TRBJ2-1, with TRBD2 identical over 10 bases. The CDR3 is made up of 16 amino acids. Germline V gives CDR1 DFQATT, CDR2 SNEGSKA (reference sequence). With 1 base clipped from V and 8 bases from J, the junction kept 11 bases outside the gene matches.

This clonotype was seen ten or more times. The chain is built from TRBV19 and TRBJ1-1; the D is unclear. The CDR3 is 14 amino acids. Trimming cost V 1 base and J 5 bases, with 11 bases left between them. Germline V gene lookup returns CDR1 LNHDA and CDR2 SQIVND (reference sequence). The CDR3 is CASSIGPAGTEAFF. In nucleotides, the CDR3 is TGTGCCAGTAGTATAGGGCCCGCCGGGACTGAAGCTTTCTTT.

The V call is TRBV3-1, the J call TRBJ2-1; D is possibly TRBD2 (5 bases). Trimming left V 4 bases short and J 5 bases short, with 12 bases between. CDR1 is LGHDT and CDR2 is YNNKEL in the germline V gene (reference sequence). There are 14 residues in the CDR3. The CDR3 spells CASSPPGKHNEQFF. The DNA for the CDR3 is TGTGCCAGCAGCCCACCCGGGAAGCACAATGAGCAGTTCTTC.

This chain joins TRBV5-1 and TRBJ2-1, with D possibly being TRBD1 or TRBD2 (5 bases each). Germline V gene lookup returns CDR1 SGHRS and CDR2 YFSETQ. V lost 4 bases and J 9 bases, leaving 20 bases between the germline ends. This CDR3 comprises 15 residues. CDR3 in amino acids: CASSPPGPIASEQFF. CDR3 sequence (DNA): TGCGCCAGCAGCCCACCGGGGCCTATAGCGAGTGAGCAGTTCTTC.

The rearrangement joins TRBV10-2 to TRBJ2-1; D may be TRBD1 or TRBD2 (7 bases each). Germline lookup yields CDR1 WSHSY and CDR2 SAAADI. CDR3 length: 16 residues. V gave up 0 bases and J gave up 8 bases, with 17 bases separating them. CDR3 sequence reads: CASSESGQGGNYEQFF. The CDR3 nucleotides read TGCGCCAGCAGTGAGTCCGGTCAGGGGGGGAACTATGAGCAGTTCTTC.

This clonotype showed up many times. The V and J genes are TRBV29-1 and TRBJ1-1, with D possibly TRBD1 on 6 matching bases. Germline V gene sequence: CDR1 SQVTM, CDR2 ANQGSEA. The length of the CDR3 is 14 residues. V lost 0 bases and J 4 bases, leaving 12 bases between the germline ends. CDR3 nucleotides: TGCAGCGTTGAAGAGGCCCCAGGGGTCACTGAAGCTTTCTTT. This translates into CSVEEAPGVTEAFF.

This clonotype turned up a few times. The chain has TRBV6-1 and TRBJ1-1; TRBD1 might be the D (5 bases). The V gene lost 7 bases and the J gene lost 0 bases, with 24 bases spanning the gap. Germline V gene data show CDR1 as MNHNS and CDR2 as SASEGT. The CDR3 contains 18 residues. CDR3 nucleotides: TGTGCCAGCACTCAACCTAGGGTCACAGGCCCGATGAACACTGAAGCTTTCTTT. Residues: CASTQPRVTGPMNTEAFF.

This clonotype has at least ten counts. J is TRBJ1-1 and V is TRBV6-1, with D tentatively TRBD1 (5 bases). V lost 4 bases and J lost 2, with 8 bases in between. The CDR3 has 13 amino acids. Germline V gene sequence: CDR1 MNHNS, CDR2 SASEGT. Written as DNA, the CDR3 is TGTGCCAGCAGTGTGAGGGGTAACACTGAAGCTTTCTTT. Its translation is CASSVRGNTEAFF.

This rearrangement joins TRBV5-4 to TRBJ2-5; tentatively, D is TRBD2 (5 bases). Germline CDR1 reads SGHNT; CDR2 reads YYREEE (reference sequence). The V end lost 0 bases, the J end lost 8 bases, and 14 bases lay between the germline ends. CDR3 length: 14 residues. CDR3 sequence (DNA): TGTGCCAGCAGCTTGGGTGAGGTGGGGAGAACCCAGTACTTC. Its protein product is CASSLGEVGRTQYF.

This clonotype occurred many times. The J gene is TRBJ1-1, the V gene TRBV27; 7 bases fit TRBD1. Germline CDR1 and CDR2: MNHEY and SMNVEV (reference sequence). V lost 5 bases and J lost 0; bases outside the gene matches: 9. The CDR3 runs to 16 residues. The CDR3, as DNA: TGTGCCAGCAGTCCACAAAAAACAGGGGTGAACACTGAAGCTTTCTTT. Translating gives CASSPQKTGVNTEAFF.

As for this clonotype: Only one base separates this from a far larger clonotype, so it likely reflects a read error. CDR3 in DNA: TGTGCCATCAGTGAGTCTGTACAGAGGACCAACGAGCAGTACTTC. Amino acid sequence: CAISESVQRTNEQYF. The rearrangement joins TRBV6-4 to TRBJ2-7; D is unresolved. The length of the CDR3 is 15 residues. The germline CDR1 and CDR2 sequences are MRHNA and SNTAGT.

This clonotype was detected ten times or more. V and J are TRBV6-6 and TRBJ2-5; 7 positions match TRBD2. Germline V gives CDR1 MNHNY, CDR2 SVGAGI (reference sequence). CDR3 length equals 16 residues. The V and J ends lost 4 bases and 1 base, in that order; junction bases with no gene match: 9. The CDR3 is CASSSHGGMGQETQYF. The CDR3 DNA sequence: TGTGCCAGCAGTTCCCACGGGGGGATGGGCCAAGAGACCCAGTACTTC.

This clonotype was observed a single time. A far larger clone differs by one base, so this is likely a read error. V usage is TRBV4-2 and J usage is TRBJ2-1, with 7 bases that match TRBD1. CDR1 and CDR2 (germline): LGHNA, YNFKEQ. The CDR3 loop spans 15 amino acids. V was pared by 5 bases and J by 8 bases, with 12 bases of the junction left unmatched. In nucleotides, the CDR3 is TGTGCCAGCAGCTTAATGGCGAGGGGGCCTTATGAGCAGTTCTTC. It yields the protein CASSLMARGPYEQFF.

The chain has TRBV5-8 and TRBJ1-1; tentative D call: TRBD1 (5 bases). The CDR3 loop spans 14 amino acids. The germline V gene has CDR1 SGHTS and CDR2 YDEGEE. Trimming took 4 bases from V and 0 from J, leaving 10 bases between them. The CDR3 DNA reads as TGTGCCAGCAGCAAGACAGATATGAACACTGAAGCTTTCTTT. As protein: CASSKTDMNTEAFF.